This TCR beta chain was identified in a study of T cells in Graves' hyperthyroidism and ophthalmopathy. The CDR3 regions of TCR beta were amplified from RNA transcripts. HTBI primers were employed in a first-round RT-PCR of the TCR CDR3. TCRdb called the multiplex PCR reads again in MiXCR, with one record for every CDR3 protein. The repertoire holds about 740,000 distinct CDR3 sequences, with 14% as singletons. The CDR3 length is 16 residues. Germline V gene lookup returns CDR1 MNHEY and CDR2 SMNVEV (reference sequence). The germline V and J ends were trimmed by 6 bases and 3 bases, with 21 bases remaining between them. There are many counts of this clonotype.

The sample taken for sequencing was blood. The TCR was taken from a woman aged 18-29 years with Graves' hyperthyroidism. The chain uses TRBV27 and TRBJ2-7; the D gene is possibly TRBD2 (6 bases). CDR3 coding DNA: TGTGCCAGCAGATACGCAACTTCTAGCGTCGACTACGAGCAGTACTTC. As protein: CASRYATSSVDYEQYF.